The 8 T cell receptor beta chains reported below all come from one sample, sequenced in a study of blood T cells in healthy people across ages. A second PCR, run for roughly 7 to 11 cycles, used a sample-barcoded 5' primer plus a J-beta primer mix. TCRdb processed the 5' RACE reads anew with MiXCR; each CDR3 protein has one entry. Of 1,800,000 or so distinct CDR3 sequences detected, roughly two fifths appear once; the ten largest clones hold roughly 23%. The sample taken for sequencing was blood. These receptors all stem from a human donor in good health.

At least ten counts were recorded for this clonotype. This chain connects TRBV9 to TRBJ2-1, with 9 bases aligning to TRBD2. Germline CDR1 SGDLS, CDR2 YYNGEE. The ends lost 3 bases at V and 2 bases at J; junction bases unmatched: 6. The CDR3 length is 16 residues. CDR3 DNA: TGTGCCAGCAGCGCCGCCCTAGCGGGGACCTACAATGAGCAGTTCTTC. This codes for CASSAALAGTYNEQFF. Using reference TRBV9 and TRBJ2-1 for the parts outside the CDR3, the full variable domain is DSGVTQTPKHLITATGQRVTLRCSPRSGDLSVYWYQQSLDQGLQFLIQYYNGEERAKGNILERFSAQQFPDLHSELNLSSLELGDSALYFCASSAALAGTYNEQFFGPGTRLTVL.

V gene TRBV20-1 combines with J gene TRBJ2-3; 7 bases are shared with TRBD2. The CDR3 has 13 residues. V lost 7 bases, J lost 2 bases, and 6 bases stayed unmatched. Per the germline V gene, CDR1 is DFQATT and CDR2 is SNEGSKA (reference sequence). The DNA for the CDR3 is TGCAGTGAGTCGGGGGGAACCACAGATACGCAGTATTTT. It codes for CSESGGTTDTQYF.

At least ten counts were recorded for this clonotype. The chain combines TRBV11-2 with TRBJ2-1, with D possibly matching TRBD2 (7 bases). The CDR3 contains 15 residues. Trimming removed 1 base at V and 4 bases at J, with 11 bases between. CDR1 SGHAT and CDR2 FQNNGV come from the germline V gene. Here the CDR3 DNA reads TGTGCCAGCAGCTTAGTGCGGGGGCGATACAATGAGCAGTTCTTC. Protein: CASSLVRGRYNEQFF.

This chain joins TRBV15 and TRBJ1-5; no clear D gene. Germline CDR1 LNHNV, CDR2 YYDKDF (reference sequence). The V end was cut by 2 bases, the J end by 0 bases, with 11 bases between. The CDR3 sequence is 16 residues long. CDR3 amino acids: CATSRLTPYSNQPQHF. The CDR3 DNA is TGTGCCACCAGCAGACTCACCCCTTATAGCAATCAGCCCCAGCATTTT. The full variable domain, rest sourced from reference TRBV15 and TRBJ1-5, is DAMVIQNPRYQVTQFGKPVTLSCSQTLNHNVMYWYQQKSSQAPKLLFHYYDKDFNNEADTPDNFQSRRPNTSFCFLDIRSPGLGDTAMYLCATSRLTPYSNQPQHFGDGTRLSIL.

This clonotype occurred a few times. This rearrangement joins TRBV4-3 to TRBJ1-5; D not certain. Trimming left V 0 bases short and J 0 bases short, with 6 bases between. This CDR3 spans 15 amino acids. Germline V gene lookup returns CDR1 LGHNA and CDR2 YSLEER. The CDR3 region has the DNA TGCGCCAGCAGCCAAGATGGTAATAGCAATCAGCCCCAGCATTTT. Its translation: CASSQDGNSNQPQHF.

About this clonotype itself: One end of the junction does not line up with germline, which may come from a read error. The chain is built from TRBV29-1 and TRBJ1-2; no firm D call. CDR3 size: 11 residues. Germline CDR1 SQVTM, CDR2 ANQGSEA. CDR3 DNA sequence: TGCGGCGTTGTTGTAAACTATGGCTACACCTTT. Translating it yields CGVVVNYGYTF. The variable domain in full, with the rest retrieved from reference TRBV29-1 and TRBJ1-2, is SAVISQKPSRDICQRGTSLTIQCQVDSQVTMMFWYRQQPGQSLTLIATANQGSEATYESGFVIDKFPISRPNLTFSTLTVSNMSPEDSSIYLCGVVVNYGYTFGSGTRLTVV.

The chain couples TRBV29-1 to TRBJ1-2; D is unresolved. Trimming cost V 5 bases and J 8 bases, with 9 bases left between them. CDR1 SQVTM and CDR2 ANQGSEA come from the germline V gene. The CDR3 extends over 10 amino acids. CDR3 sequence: CSVWGNGYTF. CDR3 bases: TGCAGCGTTTGGGGAAACGGCTACACCTTC.

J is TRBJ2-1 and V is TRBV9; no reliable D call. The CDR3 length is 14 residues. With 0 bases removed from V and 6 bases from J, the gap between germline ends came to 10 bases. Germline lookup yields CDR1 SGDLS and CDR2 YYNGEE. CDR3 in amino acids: CASSVVASSNEQFF. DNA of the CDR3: TGTGCCAGCAGCGTAGTAGCCTCTTCCAATGAGCAGTTCTTC.